The 4 T cell receptor beta chains below all came from one sample that was sequenced in a study of T cells in Graves' hyperthyroidism and ophthalmopathy. Researchers amplified the TCR beta CDR3 regions from RNA transcripts. With the HTBI primer set, the TCR CDR3 went through a first round of RT-PCR. TCRdb reprocessed the multiplex PCR reads via MiXCR and lists one record per CDR3 protein. The sample records approximately 410,000 distinct CDR3 sequences, roughly 15% being singletons. Sequenced sample: blood. The receptors come from a man younger than 30 with Graves' ophthalmopathy.

This clonotype occurred many times. Written as DNA, the CDR3 is TGTGCCACCAGTGATTCGGGACGGAACACCGGGGAGCTGTTTTTT. Translating it yields CATSDSGRNTGELFF. The rearrangement joins TRBV24-1 to TRBJ2-2; D could derive from TRBD1 or TRBD2 (5 bases each). Germline loops: CDR1 KGHDR, CDR2 SFDVKD. The CDR3 spans 15 residues. With 2 bases removed from V and 1 base from J, the gap between germline ends came to 7 bases.

This clonotype has more than one count but fewer than ten. The rearrangement joins TRBV4-1 to TRBJ2-7; 7 bases agree with TRBD1. This CDR3 comprises 15 residues. CDR1 is MGHRA and CDR2 is YSYEKL in the germline V gene. Trimming at V came to 5 bases and at J to 0 bases, leaving 7 bases not matched to a gene. CDR3 coding DNA: TGCGCCAGCAGCTACGAAGGGGACAGCTCCTACGAGCAGTACTTC. It yields the protein CASSYEGDSSYEQYF.

This clonotype came up a few times. The V and J genes are TRBV4-1 and TRBJ2-3; a weak D match, TRBD1 (6 bases). The CDR3 has 14 amino acids. Trimming stripped 1 base from V and 3 bases from J, with 8 bases between. Germline V lookup: CDR1 MGHRA, CDR2 YSYEKL. CDR3 nucleotides: TGCGCCAGCAGCCAAGTTACAGGGACAGATACGCAGTATTTT. It translates to CASSQVTGTDTQYF.

This clonotype has ten or more counts. The V gene is TRBV6-1, the J gene TRBJ2-1; D is perhaps TRBD2 (6 bases). The CDR3 spans 15 residues. The V and J ends lost 5 bases and 7 bases respectively, with 18 bases between them. The germline V gene encodes CDR1 MNHNS and CDR2 SASEGT. The CDR3 nucleotides are TGTGCCAGCAGTCTCGGGACTCCCCGGCGAAATGAGCAGTTCTTC. Translating it yields CASSLGTPRRNEQFF.